Included here is one T cell receptor (beta chain) sequence, with context. The clone's antigen remains unknown. Base quality data are lacking; no much larger clone is found one base away. The data were taken from a study of blood T cell repertoires in COVID-19 (dated by TCRdb to the early 2020s). About the investigation overall: Collaborator samples came from the United States, Italy and Spain and covered acute and convalescent phases of COVID-19. The material from the prospective study consisted of cDNA or gDNA derived from T cells, B-cell-depleted T cells, or PBMCs. The dataset comprised deeply sampled blood TCRbeta repertoires from subjects exposed to, actively infected with, or recovered from COVID-19. The repertoires were made available in a free public database intended to serve as a resource for research on the immune response to SARS-CoV-2. Samples were obtained from the ongoing ImmuneRACE study (first 160 participants) and from about 1,300 subjects provided by 6 global collaborators. A de-identified subject ID, COVID-19 status, age in years and sex were almost always included in the sample metadata. HLA class I and class II types, where available, came from metadata supplied by the sample provider rather than from assay-based typing.

Each collaborating institution followed its own protocols to collect whole blood in K2EDTA tubes. For TCRbeta analysis, collaborators shipped samples as frozen whole blood, isolated PBMCs, or DNA extracted from either of those sample types. The immunoSEQ Assay, a bias-controlled multiplex PCR, was used to amplify TCRbeta CDR3 regions from genomic DNA. Concerning the study's data processing: The number of nucleated cells in each sample was estimated from the amplification of reference gene primers within the assay. To quantify the absolute abundance of each unique TCRbeta CDR3 rearrangement, sequence reads were collapsed and filtered. Productive Simpson clonality was computed per sample as the square root of Simpson's diversity index over productive rearrangements. The source is immuneACCESS, and TCRdb retained only in-frame sequences with V and J called. Part of the clones is not carried over; for the studies checked, unresolved V genes explain less than half of this, and the remainder is unexplained. V and J calls and clone size come straight from that table; D and trimming were deduced from the DNA. The sample records some 45,000 clones, approximately 86% of which are singletons. The ten top clones hold approximately 15% of the sample.

The investigation overall reported the following: How much clinical and demographic metadata was included differed by source and by participant, and the metadata was provided uncurated.

From its cysteine to its phenylalanine, the CDR3 spans 14 amino acids. CDR3 DNA only is kept here, 42 bases in frame from base 1. The germline V and J ends show losses of 5 bases and 4 bases respectively, and no gene match explains 3 bases of the junction. CDR1 SGHTA and CDR2 FQGNSA are derived from the germline V gene. The sample consisted of peripheral blood. The V and J segments used are TRBV7-2 and TRBJ2-3, with 10 central nucleotides matching TRBD2. This receptor was taken from a man in his fifties or sixties with active COVID-19. The DNA reads as follows: TGTGCCAGCAGCGCCGGGACTAGCGCAGATACGCAGTATTTT. Translated, it gives CASSAGTSADTQYF.